This T cell receptor beta chain was identified in a study of identical twins (dated by TCRdb to about 2016). In the study overall: To test whether fetal clonotypes persist, this study deep-sequenced TCR alpha and beta repertoires from monozygotic twins, from unrelated adults of various ages, and from cord blood. To rule out contamination, replicate twin experiments were performed at different times with different library preparation protocols.

Turning to this clonotype: Its antigen is still unknown. At one of its ends the junction is not consistent with the germline gene, which may arise from a read error.

Overall study results and their limits: Compared with coincidental sharing between unrelated individuals, out-of-frame TCR alpha sequences shared between twins had an excess of sequences with low generation probability. Out-of-frame TCR alpha sharing in monozygotic twins was systematically underestimated by recombination models, whereas sharing between unrelated individuals was in agreement with the recombination models. Abundant cord blood beta clonotypes had fewer insertions, young adult naive repertoires showed a similar but weaker trend, and memory repertoires showed no such trend. Because the same donors could not be followed over many years, the conclusions relied on cross-sectional statistical analysis. In beta out-of-frame sequences, excess twin sharing was weaker, because having fewer shared sequences lowered the signal-to-noise ratio. Zero-insertion analyses could be partly confounded by invariant T cells such as MAIT and iNKT, though diverse VJ usage argued against such confounding for most clonotypes.

Via the germline V gene, CDR1 is SQVTM and CDR2 ANQGSEA. Taken from cysteine to phenylalanine, the CDR3 has 14 residues. The read is trimmed to its CDR3 DNA, 42 bases read in frame from base 1. Preparation of the library involved 5' RACE. Sequenced using an Illumina HiSeq 2000. A universal primer binding site was added through template switching, and the final cDNA carried a unique molecular identifier so that TCR cDNA molecules could be counted accurately. Specific primers in the conserved constant-segment region were used to synthesize first-strand cDNA for the TCR alpha and beta chains. To control for contamination, every cDNA library was double barcoded, receiving both a SMART-Mk sample barcode and Illumina barcodes. TruSeq adapter sequences along with Illumina sample barcodes were introduced in two successive PCR steps. TCR alpha and beta cDNA libraries were sequenced on the Illumina HiSeq platform with custom primers. On the study's bioinformatics: MiGEC processed the raw reads to extract unique molecular identifiers, while MiXCR was used to determine the CDR3 positions. Recombination models were inferred per individual with the repgenHMM and IGoR tools using an EM algorithm. Shared clonotype analysis was performed with the tcR package in R, normalizing sharing by the product of cloneset sizes. To study raw recombination free of thymic and clonal selection effects, out-of-frame nonproductive sequences were analyzed. In-frame beta chains were kept once TCRdb had trimmed the public reads at Q25 with fastp and called clones with MiXCR. Duplicate CDR3 protein sequences are folded into a single record with the most common DNA and genes. None of the V and J calls come from the authors' own analysis; TCRdb made them. The table for this sample lists around 1.7 million distinct CDR3 sequences; more than 30% of them were counted only once. Clones ranked in the top ten supply about 0.27% of the sample.

Only healthy Caucasian donors were included. The V and J genes are TRBV29-1 and TRBJ2-7; 8 nucleotides in the junction match TRBD2. The clonotype was recovered from a newborn girl in good health. The sequencing input was cord blood. The sequenced DNA: TGCAGCGCCAGGGGACTAGGGATTCTTAACGAGCAGTCCTTC. This is translated as CSARGLGILNEQSF.